This T cell receptor (beta chain) was captured by sequencing in a study of T-cell memory formation after mild COVID-19. Study summary: Most TCR clusters belonged to a single donor.

This clonotype showed up just a few times. TCRdb reprocessed the 5' RACE reads via MiXCR and lists one record per CDR3 protein. The sample records tens of thousands of distinct CDR3 sequences, 15% to 20% being singletons. The clonotype was recovered from an adult woman who had mild COVID-19 (a few samples of this study predate the infection). Cell type and time point are not known. Specimen: PBMCs or a T cell subset sorted from them (not recorded which).

CDR3 loop: CASSPRFDTEAFF. Written as DNA, the CDR3 is TGTGCCAGCAGCCCCCGGTTCGACACTGAAGCTTTCTTT. The chain employs TRBV7-6 and TRBJ1-1; no definite D call. This CDR3 region has 13 residues. Per germline, CDR1 SGHVS and CDR2 FNYEAQ. V was cut by 5 bases and J by 3 bases, with 10 bases left in between.